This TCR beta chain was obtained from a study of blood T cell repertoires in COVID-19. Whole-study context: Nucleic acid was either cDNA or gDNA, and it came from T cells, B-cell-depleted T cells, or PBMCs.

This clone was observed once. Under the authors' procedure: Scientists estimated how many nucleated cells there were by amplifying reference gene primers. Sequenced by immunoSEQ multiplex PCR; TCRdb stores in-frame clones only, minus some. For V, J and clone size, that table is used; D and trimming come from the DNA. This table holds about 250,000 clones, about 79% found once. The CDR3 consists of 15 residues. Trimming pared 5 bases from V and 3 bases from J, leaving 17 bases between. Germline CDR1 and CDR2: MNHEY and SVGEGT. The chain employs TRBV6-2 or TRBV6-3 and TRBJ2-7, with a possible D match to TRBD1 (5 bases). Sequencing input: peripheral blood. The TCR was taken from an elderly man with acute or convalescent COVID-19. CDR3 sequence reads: CASSTIGQALYEQYF. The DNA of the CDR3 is TGTGCCAGCAGTACCATCGGACAAGCCCTCTACGAGCAGTACTTC.